This TCR beta chain was recovered during a study of response to subunit inactivated influenza vaccine (dated by TCRdb to between 2018 and 2020). Regarding the study in general: Deep quantitative T cell receptor repertoire profiling was used in the study to track responses to a trivalent subunit inactivated influenza vaccine. The paper's findings and limits, for the study overall: The authors proposed that each seasonal influenza vaccination may bring in only a limited number of new T cells.

V is shortened by 7 bases, J by 0 bases, and the region joining them spans 12 bases. CDR1 and CDR2, looked up from the germline V gene, are MNHNS and SASEGT. The CDR3 has 14 amino acids, counting the end cysteine and phenylalanine. Of the read, only the CDR3 DNA is kept; its 42 bases are in frame from base 1. Library preparation employed RT-PCR. The reads were generated on an Illumina HiSeq 2500. TCRdb reprocessed the public reads (quality trimming at Q25 with fastp, clone calling with MiXCR) and kept in-frame beta chains. Entries that share a CDR3 protein sequence are merged under the most common genes and DNA. The table for this sample lists about 190,000 distinct CDR3 sequences; around an eighth of them were counted only once. The ten largest account for approximately 25% of the sample. For this clonotype: Its recognized antigen is unknown. No clone much larger than this one lies a single base away; base qualities are absent.

The sequence is built from TRBV6-1 and TRBJ1-1; no D gene can be assigned with confidence. The sequenced sample was CD8+ T cells sorted from PBMCs, obtained 5 to 6 days after vaccination. The TCR was taken from a middle-aged man who received an inactivated influenza vaccine. Donor details come from another sample of the same person, matched by shared clones. The CDR3 region: CASTPTVMNTEAFF. The nucleotide sequence reads as follows: TGTGCCAGCACCCCGACGGTCATGAACACTGAAGCTTTCTTT.